This T cell receptor (beta chain) emerged from a study of T cells in Graves' hyperthyroidism and ophthalmopathy. Patients having uncontrolled infection, another autoimmune disease, pregnancy or lactation were not included. There were TCR beta CDR3 regions amplified from RNA transcripts. First-round RT-PCR targeting the TCR CDR3 was performed with the HTBI primer set. TCRdb called the multiplex PCR reads again in MiXCR, with one record for every CDR3 protein. The data hold about 590,000 distinct CDR3 sequences, with 15% to 19% observed a single time. The CDR3 totals 12 residues. Germline CDR1 is MNHNS and CDR2 is SASEGT. V was shortened by 8 bases and J by 8 bases, with 13 bases between the two germline ends.

Sequencing input: blood. The rearrangement uses TRBV6-1 and TRBJ2-1; D call uncertain. This TCR came from a woman aged 25 to 39 with Graves' hyperthyroidism. CDR3 nucleotide sequence: TGTGCCAGCGGGGAAGTCTGGGATGAGCAGTTCTTC. Protein: CASGEVWDEQFF.